The 11 T cell receptor beta chains reported below all come from one sample, sequenced in a study of blood T cell repertoires in COVID-19. Generated by immunoSEQ multiplex PCR, the TCRdb table keeps only in-frame clones and is missing some. The data contain 250,000 or so clones, 85% to 90% of them seen just once; the ten biggest clones take up roughly 4.9%. Source material: peripheral blood. These receptor sequences come from a woman aged 60-75 years with COVID-19, enrolled during active disease.

The V gene is TRBV30, the J gene TRBJ1-4; tentative D call: TRBD1 (5 bases). In germline, CDR1 is GTSNPN, CDR2 SVGIG (reference sequence). The CDR3 totals 14 residues. Between the trimmed V and J ends, which lost 0 bases and 4 bases, there was a span of 9 bases. CDR3 amino acids: CAWSVGGDNEKLFF. The CDR3 DNA sequence: TGTGCCTGGAGTGTCGGGGGTGATAATGAAAAACTGTTTTTT. Filled out from reference TRBV30 and TRBJ1-4, the complete variable domain reads SQTIHQWPATLVQPVGSPLSLECTVEGTSNPNLYWYRQAAGRGLQLLFYSVGIGQISSEVPQNLSASRPQDRQFILSSKKLLLSDSGFYLCAWSVGGDNEKLFFGSGTQLSVL.

The rearrangement joins TRBV29-1 to TRBJ1-4, with a tentative D call TRBD1 (5 bases). Trimming removed 7 bases from V and 6 bases from J, with 15 bases in between. This CDR3 spans 13 amino acids. Looked up from germline, CDR1 is SQVTM and CDR2 is ANQGSEA. The CDR3 sequence: CSALGGGYEKLFF. The CDR3 DNA reads as TGCAGCGCCCTCGGGGGGGGGTATGAAAAACTGTTTTTT.

The gene calls are TRBV9 and TRBJ2-3, with D possibly TRBD2 on 5 matching bases. V was clipped by 4 bases and J by 4 bases, with 25 bases between them. This CDR3 is 18 amino acids long. CDR1 is SGDLS, CDR2 YYNGEE, per germline. The CDR3 DNA reads as TGTGCCAGCAGCCCCCGTGAGAGGAAGGCGGGTATGTCAGATACGCAGTATTTT. Its protein product is CASSPRERKAGMSDTQYF. The full variable domain, its missing parts supplied by reference TRBV9 and TRBJ2-3, is DSGVTQTPKHLITATGQRVTLRCSPRSGDLSVYWYQQSLDQGLQFLIQYYNGEERAKGNILERFSAQQFPDLHSELNLSSLELGDSALYFCASSPRERKAGMSDTQYFGPGTRLTVL.

This sequence joins TRBV19 and TRBJ2-1, with 10 bases identical to TRBD2. V gave up 1 base and J gave up 0 bases; unmatched junction bases: 6. Germline lookup yields CDR1 LNHDA and CDR2 SQIVND (reference sequence). The CDR3 has 18 amino acids. The CDR3: CASSIAGTSASSYNEQFF. CDR3 DNA: TGTGCCAGTAGTATAGCCGGGACTAGCGCCAGCTCCTACAATGAGCAGTTCTTC.

This clone was seen once. CDR3: CATSRDSGTYSYNEQFF. The CDR3 coding sequence is TGTGCCACCAGCAGAGATTCGGGGACTTACTCCTACAATGAGCAGTTCTTC. V and J are TRBV15 and TRBJ2-1; possible D gene TRBD2, 6 bases. V was trimmed by 0 bases and J by 0 bases, leaving 12 bases between them. Germline CDR1 LNHNV, CDR2 YYDKDF (reference sequence). The CDR3 is 17 amino acids.

The V and J genes are TRBV3-1 (or the pseudogene TRBV3-2) and TRBJ2-7; 8 nucleotides match TRBD2. The germline V gene encodes CDR1 LGHDT and CDR2 YNNKEL (reference sequence). V lost 1 base and J lost 7; bases outside the gene matches: 3. The CDR3 runs to 13 residues. The CDR3 nucleotides read TGTGCCAGCAGCCAAGTAGCGGGGACGGAGCAGTACTTC. It is translated as CASSQVAGTEQYF.

The chain uses TRBV6-6 and TRBJ2-7, with 8 bases matching TRBD2. The V segment lost 6 bases and the J segment 0 bases; nucleotides outside the gene matches: 7. The germline V gene has CDR1 MNHNY and CDR2 SVGAGI (reference sequence). This CDR3 is built from 15 residues. CDR3 amino acids: CASRDFSGISYEQYF. The CDR3 DNA is TGTGCCAGCAGAGATTTTAGCGGGATCTCCTACGAGCAGTACTTC.

V and J are TRBV27 and TRBJ2-1; 7 bases agree with TRBD2. The CDR3 is made up of 17 amino acids. The germline CDR1 and CDR2 sequences are MNHEY and SMNVEV (reference sequence). Unmatched junction bases numbered 12, after V lost 5 bases and J lost 2 bases. The CDR3 nucleotides read TGTGCCAGCAGTCCCCGGCTAGTGCGGGAGACCTACAATGAGCAGTTCTTC. Translation gives CASSPRLVRETYNEQFF.

The DNA for the CDR3 is TGCGCCAGCAGCCTACGACAGGGGAGTAATTCACCCCTCCACTTT. This codes for CASSLRQGSNSPLHF. This sequence joins TRBV5-1 and TRBJ1-6; 8 bases map to TRBD1. With 4 bases clipped from V and 6 bases from J, the junction kept 6 bases outside the gene matches. Germline V gene sequence: CDR1 SGHRS, CDR2 YFSETQ. The CDR3 totals 15 residues.

V is TRBV6-2 or TRBV6-3 and J is TRBJ2-3; TRBD1 matches at 8 bases. CDR3 length: 16 amino acids. After removal of 2 bases from V and 0 bases from J, the junction contained 4 bases not matched to a gene. CDR1 and CDR2 (germline): MNHEY, SVGEGT. This CDR3 is CASSYNRGASTDTQYF. The CDR3 region has the DNA TGTGCCAGCAGTTACAACAGGGGGGCTAGCACAGATACGCAGTATTTT.

In the case of this clone: Other DNA sequences in this specimen translate into the identical CDR3. The chain joins TRBV6-5 to TRBJ1-2; D gene unclear. The CDR3 has 13 amino acids. Trimming removed 2 bases at V and 2 bases at J, with 6 bases between. Germline lookup yields CDR1 MNHEY and CDR2 SVGAGI. The CDR3 DNA reads as TGTGCCAGCAGTTACGGGCAGAACTATGGCTACACCTTC. It specifies CASSYGQNYGYTF.